The entry that follows covers one TCR beta chain sequence. The CDR3 is 13 residues long. Trimming shortened V by 6 bases and J by 4 bases, and 12 bases separated the two germline ends. Germline assignment: CDR1 MNHEY and CDR2 SVGAGI. Profiling relied on immunoSEQ multiplex PCR, and the TCRdb table lists in-frame clones only, not all of them. The sample holds around 100,000 clones, around 88% seen once. The record originates from a study of control samples from healthy donors and cancer patients. V usage is TRBV6-5 and J usage is TRBJ1-1; weak D call: TRBD1 (6 bases). The sequence was collected from a man in his sixties with lung cancer. The sequencing input was PBMCs. The DNA of the CDR3 is TGTGCCAGCAGCAGAACAGGGTCCACTGAAGCTTTCTTT. Amino acids: CASSRTGSTEAFF.